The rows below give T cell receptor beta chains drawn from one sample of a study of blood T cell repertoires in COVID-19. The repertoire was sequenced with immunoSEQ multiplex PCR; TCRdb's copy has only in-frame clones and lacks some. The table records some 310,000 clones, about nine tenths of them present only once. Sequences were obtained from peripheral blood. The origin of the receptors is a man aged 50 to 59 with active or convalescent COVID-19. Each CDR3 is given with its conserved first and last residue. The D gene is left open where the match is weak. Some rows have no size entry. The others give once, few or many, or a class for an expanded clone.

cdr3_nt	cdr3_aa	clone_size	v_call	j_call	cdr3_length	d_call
TGTGCCAGTAGTAACAGGGCCCCCCATAGCAATCAGCCCCAGCATTTT	CASSNRAPHSNQPQHF	-	TRBV19	TRBJ1-5	16	-
TGTGCCAGCTCCATAGGTCGGGATCAGCCCCAGCATTTT	CASSIGRDQPQHF	once	TRBV18	TRBJ1-5	13	-
TGTGCCAGTAGTCCCATAGATCAGCCCCAGCATTTT	CASSPIDQPQHF	-	TRBV19	TRBJ1-5	12	-
TGTGCCACCAGCAGTGACAGAAGCTCTGGAAACACCATATATTTT	CATSSDRSSGNTIYF	-	TRBV15	TRBJ1-3	15	-
TGTGCCAGCAGTTCCCCTGTGGGGGCTAAAAATGAGCAGTTCTTC	CASSSPVGAKNEQFF	-	TRBV28	TRBJ2-1	15	-
TGTGCCATCAGTGAGCTGACAGGCGATGGAGCGGAAAAACTGTTTTTT	CAISELTGDGAEKLFF	-	TRBV10-3	TRBJ1-4	16	-
TGTGCCAGTAGTTTGGAGGGACGGCAGCCCCAGCATTTT	CASSLEGRQPQHF	-	TRBV19	TRBJ1-5	13	-
TGTGCCAGCAGTACCCCGCAGGGTAGGGCGCCAGAAGCTTTCTTT	CASSTPQGRAPEAFF	few	TRBV28	TRBJ1-1	15	-
TGCGCCAGCAGCCGTTCGACATTACCCTACGAGCAGTACTTC	CASSRSTLPYEQYF	once	TRBV5-1	TRBJ2-7	14	-
TGTGCCATCAGTGTCGGGGAAAGCTCCTACGAGCAGTACTTC	CAISVGESSYEQYF	-	TRBV10-3	TRBJ2-7	14	-
TGTGCCAGCAAACAGGGTTTCGGACAGCCCCAGCATTTT	CASKQGFGQPQHF	-	TRBV28	TRBJ1-5	13	-
TGTGCCAGCAGCTTCGCGGGGGGCGACTATGGCTACACCTTC	CASSFAGGDYGYTF	-	TRBV5-5	TRBJ1-2	14	-
TGTGCCAGCAGCTTAGTTGGCAGGGGATTAAGGGGAGAGACCCAGTACTTC	CASSLVGRGLRGETQYF	-	TRBV11-2	TRBJ2-5	17	-
TGTGCCAGTAGTTCCTCAGGACAGGTTAACACTGAAGCTTTCTTT	CASSSSGQVNTEAFF	-	TRBV19	TRBJ1-1	15	TRBD1
TGTGCCAGCAGTAGCCCTACGGTTAATGAAAAACTGTTTTTT	CASSSPTVNEKLFF	-	TRBV28	TRBJ1-4	14	-
TGTGCCAGCAGCTTAGCAGGGGGACAGGGCTACGAGCAGTACTTC	CASSLAGGQGYEQYF	once	TRBV7-9	TRBJ2-7	15	TRBD1
TGTGCCAGCAGCACTATAGCGGGGGGCGGACGTAATACGCAGTATTTT	CASSTIAGGGRNTQYF	-	TRBV28	TRBJ2-3	16	TRBD2
TGTGCCAGCAGTGAAACCACGGCAGGGGGTGGAAACACCATATATTTT	CASSETTAGGGNTIYF	-	TRBV6-1	TRBJ1-3	16	TRBD1
TGTGCCAGCAGCTTGGGCGGCGGGACCAACTATGGCTACACCTTC	CASSLGGGTNYGYTF	-	TRBV5-6	TRBJ1-2	15	-
TGTGCCATCAGTGAGTCGGGGGGTACTGTTGGAAACACCATATATTTT	CAISESGGTVGNTIYF	once	TRBV10-3	TRBJ1-3	16	-
TGCAGCGTTGGGGGACAGTCGCCGAACACTGAAGCTTTCTTT	CSVGGQSPNTEAFF	-	TRBV29-1	TRBJ1-1	14	TRBD1
TGTGCCAGCAGCCCGGGACTTAATGGCGAGCAGTACTTC	CASSPGLNGEQYF	-	TRBV6-5	TRBJ2-7	13	-
TGTGCTAGTGGTCCTACCGGGACAGGGGAGCGGGAGACCCAGTACTTC	CASGPTGTGERETQYF	few	TRBV12-5	TRBJ2-5	16	TRBD1
TGTGCCACCAGCAGAGATGGGGGGACTGGAAACACCATATATTTT	CATSRDGGTGNTIYF	once	TRBV15	TRBJ1-3	15	-
TGTGCCAGTAGAGCGCTAGCGGGAGCAGTCGGTGAGCAGTTCTTC	CASRALAGAVGEQFF	-	TRBV19	TRBJ2-1	15	TRBD2
TGTGCCACCAGTGACCCATCGACAGGGGGCATCTACAATGAGCAGTTCTTC	CATSDPSTGGIYNEQFF	-	TRBV24-1	TRBJ2-1	17	TRBD1
TGTGCCAGCAGTTCCCAAATAAAGAAGGGGCAGGCACTCGTGGATACGCAGTATTTT	CASSSQIKKGQALVDTQYF	-	TRBV28	TRBJ2-3	19	-
TGTGCCAGCAGCTACGGACAGGGAGCCAATTCACCCCTCCACTTT	CASSYGQGANSPLHF	-	TRBV7-3	TRBJ1-6	15	TRBD1
TGTGCCAGCAGGGTTCGGGGTGACAATTCACCCCTCCACTTT	CASRVRGDNSPLHF	-	TRBV2	TRBJ1-6	14	-
TGTGCCAGCAGCTTATTTACAGGGATGAACACTGAAGCTTTCTTT	CASSLFTGMNTEAFF	-	TRBV7-2	TRBJ1-1	15	-
TGTGCCTGGAGTGAAGGGGGTTGGACTGAAGCTTTCTTT	CAWSEGGWTEAFF	few	TRBV30	TRBJ1-1	13	-
TGTGCCAGCAGCCAAGATGTAGATTACACTGAAGCTTTCTTT	CASSQDVDYTEAFF	few	TRBV3-1/TRBV3-2	TRBJ1-1	14	-
TGTGCCATCAGCTCGTCAGGCTCTGGAAACACCATATATTTT	CAISSSGSGNTIYF	-	TRBV10-3	TRBJ1-3	14	-
TGTGCCAGCATTAGGGGGGAGGGCCTAGGGGATACGCAGTATTTT	CASIRGEGLGDTQYF	-	TRBV2	TRBJ2-3	15	-
TGTGCCAGCAGCTCCGACTTCCACTACAATGAGCAGTTCTTC	CASSSDFHYNEQFF	-	TRBV7-3	TRBJ2-1	14	-
TGTGCCAGCAGCTTGGGCGGGACTAGCGGCAACGAGCAGTACTTC	CASSLGGTSGNEQYF	-	TRBV5-5	TRBJ2-7	15	TRBD2
TGTGCCAGCAGCGACCGGACAGGGGCAGCAGATACGCAGTATTTT	CASSDRTGAADTQYF	-	TRBV11-2	TRBJ2-3	15	TRBD1
TGTGCCAGCAGCCAAGAGCGGGACGACGAGCAGTACTTC	CASSQERDDEQYF	-	TRBV3-1/TRBV3-2	TRBJ2-7	13	-
TGTGCCAGCAGTGAATTTAGGACAGGCTTGGGTGAAGCTTTCTTT	CASSEFRTGLGEAFF	-	TRBV6-1	TRBJ1-1	15	TRBD1
TGCAGCGTTGACCTAATAACAGGGCCAGAGACCCAGTACTTC	CSVDLITGPETQYF	-	TRBV29-1	TRBJ2-5	14	-